This paragraph covers one TCR beta chain sequence. Its specificity is not known. The CDR3 is 18 amino acids. Per the germline V gene, CDR1 is LNHDA and CDR2 is SQIVND (reference sequence). With 6 bases removed from V and 0 bases from J, the gap between germline ends came to 23 bases. The repertoire was sequenced with immunoSEQ multiplex PCR; TCRdb's copy has only in-frame clones and lacks some. The data contain around 35,000 clones, around 93% of them singletons. This record comes from a study of T cells in tuberculosis. Study-wide results and limits: Cases with active tuberculosis were adults, while controls were adolescents.

The sample consisted of PBMCs. This chain links TRBV19 with TRBJ1-1; no firm D call. This TCR was recovered from a donor aged 10-30 years with latent tuberculosis or without tuberculosis infection. Some clones in this sample may be carry-over from other donors' samples. This CDR3 reads CASSQGGEQLFMNTEAFF. The DNA of the CDR3 is TGTGCCAGTAGCCAAGGCGGGGAACAATTATTTATGAACACTGAAGCTTTCTTT.